This T cell receptor (beta chain) was recorded in a study of blood T cell repertoires in COVID-19. Study as a whole: The study drew acute and convalescent COVID-19 samples from the United States, Italy and Spain.

Data came from immunoSEQ multiplex PCR; TCRdb stores just in-frame clones and leaves some out. The sample has about 31,000 clones, roughly nine tenths seen once. The germline V gene has CDR1 LGHDT and CDR2 YNNKEL (reference sequence). The V gene end was trimmed by 1 base and the J gene end by 9 bases; junction bases not matched to a gene: 2. The CDR3 loop spans 14 amino acids. V gene TRBV3-1 (or the pseudogene TRBV3-2) combines with J gene TRBJ1-6; 8 nucleotides line up with TRBD1. The receptor comes from a woman in her 40s with active or convalescent COVID-19. Sequencing used peripheral blood. CDR3 residues: CASSQGDRGSPLHF. The CDR3 DNA is TGTGCCAGCAGCCAAGGAGACAGGGGTTCACCCCTCCACTTT.